This is a list of T cell receptor beta chains from one sample in a study of post-analysis software for immune sequencing data. One entry per CDR3 protein results from TCRdb running MiXCR on the PCR reads. The table shows hundreds of thousands of distinct CDR3 sequences, with 30% occurring only once. The sequenced sample consisted of blood. These receptors originate from a girl aged 10-17 years with multiple sclerosis. The CDR3 runs from the conserved cysteine through the conserved F or W. The order of the fields is J gene, D gene, V gene, clone size, CDR3 protein, CDR3 DNA. A D gene is named only where the DNA matches it firmly. Size values are once, few and many counts, or a class for expanded clones, and some rows have none.

j_call: TRBJ2-7; d_call: .; v_call: TRBV7-2; clone_size: few; cdr3_aa: CASAGQIYEQYF; cdr3_nt: TGTGCCAGCGCGGGACAGATCTACGAGCAGTACTTC
j_call: TRBJ2-3; d_call: .; v_call: TRBV7-2; clone_size: .; cdr3_aa: CASSSPTGTDTQYF; cdr3_nt: TGTGCCAGCAGCTCTCCGACAGGCACAGATACGCAGTATTTT
j_call: TRBJ2-1; d_call: TRBD2; v_call: TRBV20-1; clone_size: once; cdr3_aa: CSAWTSGRSYNEQFF; cdr3_nt: TGCAGTGCTTGGACTAGCGGGAGAAGTTACAATGAGCAGTTCTTC
j_call: TRBJ2-6; d_call: .; v_call: TRBV4-2; clone_size: few; cdr3_aa: CASSQDGGSSGANVLTF; cdr3_nt: TGTGCCAGCAGCCAAGATGGGGGGAGCTCTGGGGCCAACGTCCTGACTTTC
j_call: TRBJ2-3; d_call: .; v_call: TRBV5-5; clone_size: .; cdr3_aa: CASSRGLAYTDTQYF; cdr3_nt: TGTGCCAGCAGCCGGGGTCTAGCCTACACAGATACGCAGTATTTT
j_call: TRBJ1-2; d_call: TRBD1; v_call: TRBV10-3; clone_size: few; cdr3_aa: CASDREVWGYTF; cdr3_nt: TGTGCCAGCGACAGGGAAGTCTGGGGCTACACCTTC
j_call: TRBJ2-7; d_call: .; v_call: TRBV18; clone_size: .; cdr3_aa: CASSPSAGAYEQYF; cdr3_nt: TGTGCCAGCTCACCGTCCGCGGGCGCCTACGAGCAGTACTTC
j_call: TRBJ1-1; d_call: .; v_call: TRBV12-3/TRBV12-4; clone_size: .; cdr3_aa: CASRSGMNTEAFF; cdr3_nt: TGTGCCAGCCGGTCAGGGATGAACACTGAAGCTTTCTTT
j_call: TRBJ2-6; d_call: .; v_call: TRBV7-9; clone_size: few; cdr3_aa: CASSRGESGANVLTF; cdr3_nt: TGTGCCAGCAGCAGGGGAGAGAGTGGGGCCAACGTCCTGACTTTC
j_call: TRBJ2-3; d_call: TRBD1; v_call: TRBV5-1; clone_size: .; cdr3_aa: CASSLAKWGRGSTDTQYF; cdr3_nt: TGCGCCAGCAGCTTGGCCAAGTGGGGCAGGGGGAGCACAGATACGCAGTATTTT
j_call: TRBJ1-4; d_call: .; v_call: TRBV5-1; clone_size: few; cdr3_aa: CASSPGGPTEKLFF; cdr3_nt: TGCGCCAGCAGCCCCGGTGGGCCCACTGAAAAACTGTTTTTT
j_call: TRBJ2-3; d_call: .; v_call: TRBV7-2; clone_size: .; cdr3_aa: CASSMGPVVQDTQYF; cdr3_nt: TGTGCCAGCAGCATGGGACCGGTAGTTCAAGATACGCAGTATTTT
j_call: TRBJ2-5; d_call: .; v_call: TRBV7-9; clone_size: .; cdr3_aa: CASSLNPQRRLETQYF; cdr3_nt: TGTGCCAGCAGCTTAAATCCGCAGAGACGATTGGAGACCCAGTACTTC
j_call: TRBJ2-7; d_call: TRBD1; v_call: TRBV6-5; clone_size: few; cdr3_aa: CASSRAWTGAYEQYF; cdr3_nt: TGTGCCAGCAGCCGCGCCTGGACAGGGGCCTACGAGCAGTACTTC
j_call: TRBJ2-1; d_call: TRBD2; v_call: TRBV5-1; clone_size: few; cdr3_aa: CVSSLEGTTYNEQFF; cdr3_nt: TGCGTCAGCAGCTTGGAGGGGACTACCTACAATGAGCAGTTCTTC
j_call: TRBJ2-3; d_call: TRBD1; v_call: TRBV7-2; clone_size: .; cdr3_aa: CATGPRGRFTDTQYF; cdr3_nt: TGTGCCACCGGACCCAGGGGGCGATTCACAGATACGCAGTATTTT
j_call: TRBJ2-1; d_call: TRBD2; v_call: TRBV5-1; clone_size: few; cdr3_aa: CASMPGGDNEQFF; cdr3_nt: TGCGCCAGCATGCCGGGGGGGGACAATGAGCAGTTCTTC
j_call: TRBJ2-7; d_call: TRBD1; v_call: TRBV27; clone_size: few; cdr3_aa: CASSWGQGRLEQYF; cdr3_nt: TGTGCCAGCAGTTGGGGACAGGGTCGCTTGGAGCAGTACTTC
j_call: TRBJ2-2; d_call: TRBD2; v_call: TRBV20-1; clone_size: .; cdr3_aa: CSANPVAGGRTGELFF; cdr3_nt: TGCAGTGCTAACCCCGTAGCGGGAGGTAGGACCGGGGAGCTGTTTTTT
j_call: TRBJ2-1; d_call: .; v_call: TRBV4-1; clone_size: .; cdr3_aa: CASSQVAISYNEQFF; cdr3_nt: TGCGCCAGCAGCCAAGTAGCGATCTCCTACAATGAGCAGTTCTTC
j_call: TRBJ2-5; d_call: .; v_call: TRBV11-2; clone_size: many; cdr3_aa: CASSLGGSQGVTQYF; cdr3_nt: TGTGCCAGCAGCCTAGGGGGGTCGCAGGGTGTGACCCAGTACTTC